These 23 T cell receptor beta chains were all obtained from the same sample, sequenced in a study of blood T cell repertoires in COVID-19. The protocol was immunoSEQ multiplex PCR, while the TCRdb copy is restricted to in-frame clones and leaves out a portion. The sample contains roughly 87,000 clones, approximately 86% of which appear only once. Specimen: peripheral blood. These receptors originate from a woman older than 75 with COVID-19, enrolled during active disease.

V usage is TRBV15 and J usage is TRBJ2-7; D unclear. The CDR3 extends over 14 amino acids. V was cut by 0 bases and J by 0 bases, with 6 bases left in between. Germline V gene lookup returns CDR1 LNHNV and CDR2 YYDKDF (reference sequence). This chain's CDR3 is CATSRDPSSYEQYF. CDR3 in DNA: TGTGCCACCAGCAGAGACCCTAGCTCCTACGAGCAGTACTTC.

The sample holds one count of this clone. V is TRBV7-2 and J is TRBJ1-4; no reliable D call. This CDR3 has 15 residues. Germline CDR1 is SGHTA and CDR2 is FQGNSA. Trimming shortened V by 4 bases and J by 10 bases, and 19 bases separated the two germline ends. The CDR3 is CASSSRMAREGKLFF. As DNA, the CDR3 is TGTGCCAGCAGCTCCCGAATGGCGCGGGAGGGAAAACTGTTTTTT.

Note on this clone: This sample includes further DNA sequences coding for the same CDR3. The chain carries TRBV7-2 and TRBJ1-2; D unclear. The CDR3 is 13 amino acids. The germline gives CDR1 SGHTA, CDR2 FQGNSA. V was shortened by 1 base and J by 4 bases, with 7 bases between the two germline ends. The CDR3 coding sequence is TGTGCCAGCAGCTTAGGGGGAGGCTATGGCTACACCTTC. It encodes CASSLGGGYGYTF.

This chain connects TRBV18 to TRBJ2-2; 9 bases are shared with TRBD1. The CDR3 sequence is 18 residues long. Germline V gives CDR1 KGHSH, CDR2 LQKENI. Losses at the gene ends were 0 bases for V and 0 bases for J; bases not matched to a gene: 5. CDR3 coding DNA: TGTGCCAGCTCACCACCGCGGGGACAGGGTTCGAACACCGGGGAGCTGTTTTTT. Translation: CASSPPRGQGSNTGELFF.

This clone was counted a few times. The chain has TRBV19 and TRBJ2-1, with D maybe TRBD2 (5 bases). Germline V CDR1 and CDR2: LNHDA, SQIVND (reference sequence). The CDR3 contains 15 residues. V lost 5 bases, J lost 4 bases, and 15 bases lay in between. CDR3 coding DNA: TGTGCCAGTAGTCCTCGGGGTACATTTTACAATGAGCAGTTCTTC. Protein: CASSPRGTFYNEQFF.

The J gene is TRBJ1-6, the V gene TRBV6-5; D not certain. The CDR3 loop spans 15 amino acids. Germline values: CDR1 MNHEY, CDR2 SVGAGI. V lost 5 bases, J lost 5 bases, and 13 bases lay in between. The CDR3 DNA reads TGTGCCAGCAGTCCCCTGGGCCAGCATAATTCACCCCTCCACTTT. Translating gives CASSPLGQHNSPLHF.

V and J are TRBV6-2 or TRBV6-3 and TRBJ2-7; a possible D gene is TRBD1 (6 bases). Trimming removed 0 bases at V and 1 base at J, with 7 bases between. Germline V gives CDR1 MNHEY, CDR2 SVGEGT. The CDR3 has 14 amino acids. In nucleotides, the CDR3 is TGTGCCAGCAGTTACTCTGGGACATCCTACGAGCAGTACTTC. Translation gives CASSYSGTSYEQYF.

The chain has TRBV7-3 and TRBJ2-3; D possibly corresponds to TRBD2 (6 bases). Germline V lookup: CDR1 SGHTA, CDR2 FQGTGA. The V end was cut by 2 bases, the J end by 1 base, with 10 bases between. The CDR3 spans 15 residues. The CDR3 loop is CASSLVGGGTDTQYF. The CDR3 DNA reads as TGTGCCAGCAGCTTAGTAGGCGGGGGCACAGATACGCAGTATTTT.

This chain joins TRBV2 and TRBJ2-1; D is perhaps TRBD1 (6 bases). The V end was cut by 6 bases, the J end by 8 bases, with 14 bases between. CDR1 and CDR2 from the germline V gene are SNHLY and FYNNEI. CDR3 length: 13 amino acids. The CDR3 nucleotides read TGTGCCAGCAGCCTACAGGGTCCTTATGAGCAGTTCTTC. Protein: CASSLQGPYEQFF.

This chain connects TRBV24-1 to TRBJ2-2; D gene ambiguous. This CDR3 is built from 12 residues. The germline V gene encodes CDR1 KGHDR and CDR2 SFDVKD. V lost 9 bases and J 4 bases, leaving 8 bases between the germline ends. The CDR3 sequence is CATAPGTGELFF. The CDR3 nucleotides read TGTGCCACCGCGCCGGGCACCGGGGAGCTGTTTTTT.

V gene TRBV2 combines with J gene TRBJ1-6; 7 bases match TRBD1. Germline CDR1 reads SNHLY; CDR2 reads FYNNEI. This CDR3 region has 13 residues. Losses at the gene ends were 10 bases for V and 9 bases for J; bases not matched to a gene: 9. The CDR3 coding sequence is TGTGCCAAAAAACAGGGGCGCGGTTCACCCCTCCACTTT. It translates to CAKKQGRGSPLHF.

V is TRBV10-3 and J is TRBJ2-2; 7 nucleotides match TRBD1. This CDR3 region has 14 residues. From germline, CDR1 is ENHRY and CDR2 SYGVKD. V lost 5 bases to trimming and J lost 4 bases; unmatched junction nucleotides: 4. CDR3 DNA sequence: TGTGCCATCAGTTCGACAGGGAGCACCGGGGAGCTGTTTTTT. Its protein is CAISSTGSTGELFF.

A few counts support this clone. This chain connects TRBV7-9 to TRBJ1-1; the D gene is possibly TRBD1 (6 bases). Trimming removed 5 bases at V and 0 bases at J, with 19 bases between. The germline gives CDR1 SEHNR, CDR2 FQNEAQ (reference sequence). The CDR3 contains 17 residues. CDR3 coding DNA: TGTGCCAGCAGCCGAGGGTCGGGGGGCGGCATGAACACTGAAGCTTTCTTT. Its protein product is CASSRGSGGGMNTEAFF.

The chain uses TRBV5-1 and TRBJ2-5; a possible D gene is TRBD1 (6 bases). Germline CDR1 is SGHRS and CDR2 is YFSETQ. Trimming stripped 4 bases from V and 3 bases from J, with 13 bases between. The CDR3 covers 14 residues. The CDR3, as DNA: TGCGCCAGCAGCAGAGGACAGTCCGAAGAGACCCAGTACTTC. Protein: CASSRGQSEETQYF.

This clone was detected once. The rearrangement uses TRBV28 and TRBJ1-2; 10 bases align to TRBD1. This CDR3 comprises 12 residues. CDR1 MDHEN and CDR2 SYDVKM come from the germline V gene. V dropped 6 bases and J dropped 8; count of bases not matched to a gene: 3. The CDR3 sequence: CASRGQGTGYTF. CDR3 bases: TGTGCCAGCAGGGGACAGGGGACGGGCTACACCTTC.

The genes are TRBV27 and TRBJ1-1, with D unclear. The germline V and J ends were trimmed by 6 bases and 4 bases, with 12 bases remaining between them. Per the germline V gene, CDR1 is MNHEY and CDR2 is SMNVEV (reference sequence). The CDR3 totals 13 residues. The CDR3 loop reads CASSHITTTEAFF. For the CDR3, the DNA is TGTGCCAGCAGCCACATAACAACCACTGAAGCTTTCTTT.

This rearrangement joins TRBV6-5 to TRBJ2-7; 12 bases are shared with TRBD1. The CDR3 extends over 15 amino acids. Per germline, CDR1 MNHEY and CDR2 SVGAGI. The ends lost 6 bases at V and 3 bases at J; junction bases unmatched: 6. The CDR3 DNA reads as TGTGCCAGCAGGCGGGACAGGGGGCTTAACTACGAGCAGTACTTC. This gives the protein CASRRDRGLNYEQYF.

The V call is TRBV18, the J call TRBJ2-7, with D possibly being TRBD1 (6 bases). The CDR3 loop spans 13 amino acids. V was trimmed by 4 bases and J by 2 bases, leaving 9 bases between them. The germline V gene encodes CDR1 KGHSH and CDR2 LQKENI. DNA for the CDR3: TGTGCCAGCTCACTGACAGGCGCCTACGAGCAGTACTTC. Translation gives CASSLTGAYEQYF.

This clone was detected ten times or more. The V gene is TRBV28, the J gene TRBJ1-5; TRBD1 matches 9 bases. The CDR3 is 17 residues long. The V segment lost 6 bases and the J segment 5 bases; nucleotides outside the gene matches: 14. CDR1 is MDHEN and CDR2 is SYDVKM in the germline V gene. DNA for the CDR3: TGTGCCAGCAGAACTACCCGGGCACAGGGGGCTTATCAGCCCCAGCATTTT. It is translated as CASRTTRAQGAYQPQHF.

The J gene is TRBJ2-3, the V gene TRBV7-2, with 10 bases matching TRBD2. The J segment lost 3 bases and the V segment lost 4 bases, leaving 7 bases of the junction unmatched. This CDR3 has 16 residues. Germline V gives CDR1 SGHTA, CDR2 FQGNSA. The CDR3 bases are TGTGCCAGCAGCTGGTCAAGCGGGGGGGCAACAGATACGCAGTATTTT. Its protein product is CASSWSSGGATDTQYF. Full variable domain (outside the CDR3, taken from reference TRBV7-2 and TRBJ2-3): GAGVSQSPSNKVTEKGKDVELRCDPISGHTALYWYRQSLGQGLEFLIYFQGNSAPDKSGLPSDRFSAERTGGSVSTLTIQRTQQEDSAVYLCASSWSSGGATDTQYFGPGTRLTVL.

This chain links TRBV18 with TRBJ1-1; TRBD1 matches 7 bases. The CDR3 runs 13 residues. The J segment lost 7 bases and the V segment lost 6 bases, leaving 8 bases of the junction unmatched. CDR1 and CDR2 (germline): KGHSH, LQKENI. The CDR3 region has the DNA TGTGCCAGCTCGGTCACTCGGGACAGTGAAGCTTTCTTT. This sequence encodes CASSVTRDSEAFF.

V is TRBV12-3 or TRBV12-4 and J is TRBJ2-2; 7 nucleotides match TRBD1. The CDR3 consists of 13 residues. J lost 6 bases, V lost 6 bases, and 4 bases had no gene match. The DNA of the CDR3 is TGTGCCAGCAGCCTAACAGGGGCCGGGGAGCTGTTTTTT. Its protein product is CASSLTGAGELFF.

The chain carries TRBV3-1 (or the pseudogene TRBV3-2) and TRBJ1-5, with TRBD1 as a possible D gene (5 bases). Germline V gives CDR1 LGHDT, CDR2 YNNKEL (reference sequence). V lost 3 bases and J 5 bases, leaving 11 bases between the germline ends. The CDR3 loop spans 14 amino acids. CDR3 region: CASSQSAGDQPQHF. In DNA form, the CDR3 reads TGTGCCAGCAGCCAGTCTGCGGGGGATCAGCCCCAGCATTTT.